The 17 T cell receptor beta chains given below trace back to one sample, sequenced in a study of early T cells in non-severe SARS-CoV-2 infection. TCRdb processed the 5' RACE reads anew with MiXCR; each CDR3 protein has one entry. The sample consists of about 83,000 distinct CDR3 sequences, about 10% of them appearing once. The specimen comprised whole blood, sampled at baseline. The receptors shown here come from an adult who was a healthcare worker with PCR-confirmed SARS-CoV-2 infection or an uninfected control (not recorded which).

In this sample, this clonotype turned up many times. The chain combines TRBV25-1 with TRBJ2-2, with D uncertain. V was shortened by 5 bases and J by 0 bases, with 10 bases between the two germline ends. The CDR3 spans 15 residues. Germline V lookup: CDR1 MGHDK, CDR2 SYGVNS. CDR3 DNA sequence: TGTGCCAGCAGTAAAAGACCGCCGAACACCGGGGAGCTGTTTTTT. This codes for CASSKRPPNTGELFF.

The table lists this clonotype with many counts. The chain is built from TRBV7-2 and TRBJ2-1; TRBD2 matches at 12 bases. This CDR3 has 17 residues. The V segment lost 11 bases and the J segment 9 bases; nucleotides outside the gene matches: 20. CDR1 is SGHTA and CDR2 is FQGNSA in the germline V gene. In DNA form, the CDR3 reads TGTGCCTCTAGCCCGACTAGCGGGGGTCGGCGGCAGGGTGAGCAGTTCTTC. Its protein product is CASSPTSGGRRQGEQFF.

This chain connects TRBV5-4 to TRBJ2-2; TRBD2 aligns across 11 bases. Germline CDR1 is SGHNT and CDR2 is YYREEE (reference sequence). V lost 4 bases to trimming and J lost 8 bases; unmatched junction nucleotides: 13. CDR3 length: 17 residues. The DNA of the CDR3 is TGTGCCAGCAGCCCCGGGCCACTAGCGGGAGATTTAGGGGAGCTGTTTTTT. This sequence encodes CASSPGPLAGDLGELFF.

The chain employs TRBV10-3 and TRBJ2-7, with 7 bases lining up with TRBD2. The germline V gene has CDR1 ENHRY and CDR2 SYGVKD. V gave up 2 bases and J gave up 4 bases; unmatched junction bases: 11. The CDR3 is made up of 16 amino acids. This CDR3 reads CAISEPSWEGQYEQYF. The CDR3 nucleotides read TGTGCCATCAGTGAGCCATCGTGGGAGGGCCAGTACGAGCAGTACTTC.

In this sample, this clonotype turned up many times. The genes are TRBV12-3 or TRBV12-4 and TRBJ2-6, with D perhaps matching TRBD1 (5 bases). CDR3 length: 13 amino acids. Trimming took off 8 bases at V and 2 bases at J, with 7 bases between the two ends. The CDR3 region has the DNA TGTGCCAGCCCAGGGCCTGGGGCCAACGTCCTGACTTTC. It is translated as CASPGPGANVLTF.

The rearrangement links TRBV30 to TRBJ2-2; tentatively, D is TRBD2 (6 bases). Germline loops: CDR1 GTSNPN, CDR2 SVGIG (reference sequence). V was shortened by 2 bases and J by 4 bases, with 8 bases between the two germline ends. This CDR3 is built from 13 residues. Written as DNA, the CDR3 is TGTGCCTGGAGTCGGGACTTCACCGGGGAGCTGTTTTTT. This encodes CAWSRDFTGELFF. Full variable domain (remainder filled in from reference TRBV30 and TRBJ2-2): SQTIHQWPATLVQPVGSPLSLECTVEGTSNPNLYWYRQAAGRGLQLLFYSVGIGQISSEVPQNLSASRPQDRQFILSSKKLLLSDSGFYLCAWSRDFTGELFFGEGSRLTVL.

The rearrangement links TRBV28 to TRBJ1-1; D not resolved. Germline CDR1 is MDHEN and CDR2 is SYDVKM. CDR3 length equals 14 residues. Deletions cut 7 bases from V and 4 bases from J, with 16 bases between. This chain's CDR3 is CASTSPGRLTEAFF. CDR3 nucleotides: TGTGCCAGCACATCCCCGGGCCGACTCACTGAAGCTTTCTTT.

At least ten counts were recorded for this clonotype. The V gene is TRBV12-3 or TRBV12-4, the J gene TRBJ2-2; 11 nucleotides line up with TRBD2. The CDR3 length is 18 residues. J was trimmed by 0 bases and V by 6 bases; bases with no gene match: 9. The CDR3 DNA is TGTGCCAGCAGACCCGGGACTAGCGGTAGTTCGAACACCGGGGAGCTGTTTTTT. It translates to CASRPGTSGSSNTGELFF.

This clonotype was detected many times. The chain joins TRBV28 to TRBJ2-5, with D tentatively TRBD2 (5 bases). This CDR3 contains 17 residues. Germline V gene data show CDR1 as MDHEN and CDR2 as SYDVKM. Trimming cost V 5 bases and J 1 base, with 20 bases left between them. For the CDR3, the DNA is TGTGCCAGCAGTCAAAATACGGGAAGACGGCCCCAAGAGACCCAGTACTTC. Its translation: CASSQNTGRRPQETQYF.

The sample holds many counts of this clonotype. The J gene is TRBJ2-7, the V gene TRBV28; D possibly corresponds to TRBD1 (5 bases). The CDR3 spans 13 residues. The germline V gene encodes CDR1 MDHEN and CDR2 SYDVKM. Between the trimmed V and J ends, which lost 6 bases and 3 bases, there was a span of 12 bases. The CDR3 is CASSLTQGYEQYF. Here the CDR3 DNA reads TGTGCCAGCAGCCTGACTCAGGGCTACGAGCAGTACTTC.

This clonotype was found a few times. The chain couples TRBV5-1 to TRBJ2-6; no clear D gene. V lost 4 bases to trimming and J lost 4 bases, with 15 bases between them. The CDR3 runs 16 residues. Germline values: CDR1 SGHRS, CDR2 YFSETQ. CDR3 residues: CASSPDPLTGANVLTF. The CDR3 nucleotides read TGCGCCAGCAGCCCCGACCCCTTGACAGGGGCCAACGTCCTGACTTTC. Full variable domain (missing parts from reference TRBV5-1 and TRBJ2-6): KAGVTQTPRYLIKTRGQQVTLSCSPISGHRSVSWYQQTPGQGLQFLFEYFSETQRNKGNFPGRFSGRQFSNSRSEMNVSTLELGDSALYLCASSPDPLTGANVLTFGAGSRLTVL.

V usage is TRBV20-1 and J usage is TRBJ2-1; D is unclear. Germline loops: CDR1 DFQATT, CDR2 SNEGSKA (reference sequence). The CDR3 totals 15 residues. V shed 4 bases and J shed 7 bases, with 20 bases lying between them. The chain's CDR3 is CSAISTRRFTNEQFF. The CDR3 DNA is TGCAGTGCTATCTCTACTCGTCGCTTCACTAATGAGCAGTTCTTC.

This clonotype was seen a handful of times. In nucleotides, the CDR3 is TGTGCCAGCAGTCCCGGGACAGAGGGCGGCTACACCTTC. Translated: CASSPGTEGGYTF. The chain has TRBV27 and TRBJ1-2, with 7 bases aligning to TRBD1. The CDR3 extends over 13 amino acids. V shed 5 bases, J shed 8 bases, and the junction held 8 bases outside the gene matches. The germline gives CDR1 MNHEY, CDR2 SMNVEV (reference sequence).

CDR3 amino acids: CASSEWNSNQPQHF. DNA of the CDR3: TGTGCCAGCAGTGAATGGAACAGCAATCAGCCCCAGCATTTT. V is TRBV25-1 and J is TRBJ1-5, with unresolved D. Between the trimmed V and J ends, which lost 1 base and 1 base, there was a span of 5 bases. There are 14 residues in the CDR3. Germline CDR1 MGHDK, CDR2 SYGVNS. The full variable domain, in which reference TRBV25-1 and TRBJ1-5 provide the parts outside the CDR3, is EADIYQTPRYLVIGTGKKITLECSQTMGHDKMYWYQQDPGMELHLIHYSYGVNSTEKGDLSSESTVSRIRTEHFPLTLESARPSHTSQYLCASSEWNSNQPQHFGDGTRLSIL.

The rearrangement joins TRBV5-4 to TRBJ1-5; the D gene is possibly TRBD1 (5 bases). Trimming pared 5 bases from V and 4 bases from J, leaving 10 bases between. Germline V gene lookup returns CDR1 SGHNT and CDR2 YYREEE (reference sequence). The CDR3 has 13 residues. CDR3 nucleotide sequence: TGTGCCAGCAGTCTGGGGGAAAATCAGCCCCAGCATTTT. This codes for CASSLGENQPQHF.

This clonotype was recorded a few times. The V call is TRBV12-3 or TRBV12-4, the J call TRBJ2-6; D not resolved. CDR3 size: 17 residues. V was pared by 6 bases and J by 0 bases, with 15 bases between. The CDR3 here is CASSPWALHSGANVLTF. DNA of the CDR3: TGTGCCAGCAGCCCTTGGGCACTCCACTCTGGGGCCAACGTCCTGACTTTC.

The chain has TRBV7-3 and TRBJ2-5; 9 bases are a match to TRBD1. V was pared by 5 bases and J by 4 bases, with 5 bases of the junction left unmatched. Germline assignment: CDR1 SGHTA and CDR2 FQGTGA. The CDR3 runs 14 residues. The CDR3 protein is CASSPGTGLETQYF. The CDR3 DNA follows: TGTGCCAGCAGCCCGGGGACAGGGTTAGAGACCCAGTACTTC.